These T cell receptor beta chains were read from a single sample in a study of regulatory T cells in long-lasting Graves disease. TCRdb reprocessed the multiplex PCR reads via MiXCR and lists one record per CDR3 protein. This table holds more than 450,000 distinct CDR3 sequences, more than 10% found once. The sample also formed part of further work on T cells in Graves' hyperthyroidism and ophthalmopathy.

Sequences were derived from peripheral blood mononuclear cells (PBMCs), sampled at new diagnosis, from a patient treated with antithyroid drugs. These receptors originate from a woman aged 25 to 45 with Graves disease. CDR3s include the opening cysteine and the closing phenylalanine or tryptophan. Fields, in order: V gene, clone size, J gene, D gene, CDR3 DNA, CDR3 protein. A D gene is named only where the DNA matches it firmly. Size is stated for part of the rows, as once, few or many counts, or as a class when the clone is expanded.

TRBV28,-,TRBJ1-2,-,TGTGCCAGCAGCATGACCCTCTTGGGGATGACTAACTATGGCTACACCTTC,CASSMTLLGMTNYGYTF
TRBV7-2,many,TRBJ1-2,TRBD1,TGTGCCAGCAGCTCGATTGACAGGGGCGGTGGCTACACCTTC,CASSSIDRGGGYTF
TRBV7-9,-,TRBJ2-3,-,TGTGCCAGCAGGGGGGTCGAACCTAGAAACACAGATACGCAGTATTTT,CASRGVEPRNTDTQYF
TRBV28,-,TRBJ2-7,TRBD1,TGTACCAGCAGTTCGCCGCGGGGACAGGGAGGTTCCTTCTACGAGCAGTACTTC,CTSSSPRGQGGSFYEQYF
TRBV12-3/TRBV12-4,many,TRBJ1-5,-,TGTGCCAGCAGTACATCCGGGGAACCCCAGCATTTT,CASSTSGEPQHF
TRBV2,many,TRBJ2-2,-,TGTGCCAGCAGCGAAACTACTCCCGGGGAGCTGTTTTTT,CASSETTPGELFF
TRBV7-6,many,TRBJ1-1,-,TGTGCCAGCAGCCCACGACAGCATATGAACACTGAAGCTTTCTTT,CASSPRQHMNTEAFF
TRBV11-3,many,TRBJ2-5,TRBD2,TGTGCCAGCAGCTTAGGAGGAAGCGGGAGAGACCAAGAGACCCAGTACTTC,CASSLGGSGRDQETQYF
TRBV11-2,many,TRBJ2-1,TRBD2,TGTGCCAGCAGCCGTACTAGCGCGAGCTCCTACAATGAGCAGTTCTTC,CASSRTSASSYNEQFF
TRBV30,many,TRBJ2-3,-,TGTGCCTGGACGGTCTCAGATACGCAGTATTTT,CAWTVSDTQYF
TRBV29-1,-,TRBJ2-1,-,TGCAGCGTTGACGCTTTCGGGGAGGTCTACTACAATGAGCAGTTCTTC,CSVDAFGEVYYNEQFF
TRBV2,many,TRBJ1-4,-,TGTGCCAGCAGGGACAACAGAAGAACTAATGAAAAACTGTTTTTT,CASRDNRRTNEKLFF
TRBV9,-,TRBJ2-7,TRBD1,TGTACCAGCAGCGTCGGGGACAGGGCCGTCGAGCAGTACTTC,CTSSVGDRAVEQYF
TRBV29-1,-,TRBJ1-2,-,TGCAGCGTTGATATTCCCGAGGGGCCGGAGGGGTATGGCTACACCTTC,CSVDIPEGPEGYGYTF
TRBV27,many,TRBJ2-5,-,TGTGCCAGCAGTAAAAGAATGGGGGGGGGCGAGGAGACCCAGTACTTC,CASSKRMGGGEETQYF
TRBV9,few,TRBJ2-1,-,TGTGCCAGCAGCGTAGAAGTTGAGCAGTTCTTC,CASSVEVEQFF
TRBV11-3,many,TRBJ2-7,-,TGTGCCAGCAGCTCAAGACGGACTTACGAGCAGTACTTC,CASSSRRTYEQYF
TRBV3-1,many,TRBJ2-1,TRBD2,TGTGCCAGCAGCCAAGGGCGGCTAGCGGGATGGCCACCTTACAATGAGCAGTTCTTC,CASSQGRLAGWPPYNEQFF
TRBV6-2/TRBV6-3,many,TRBJ2-1,TRBD1,TGTGCCAGCAGCTCCCGTACAGGGGCGAGCTACAATGAGCAGTTCTTC,CASSSRTGASYNEQFF